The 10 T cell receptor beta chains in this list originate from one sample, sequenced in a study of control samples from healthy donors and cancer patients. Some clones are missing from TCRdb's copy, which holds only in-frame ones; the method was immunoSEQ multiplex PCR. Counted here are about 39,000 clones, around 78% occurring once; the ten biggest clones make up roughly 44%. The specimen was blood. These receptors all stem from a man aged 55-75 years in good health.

CDR3 sequence reads: CASSLGGHAPYEQYF. The CDR3, as DNA: TGCGCCAGCAGCCTGGGGGGGCACGCACCCTACGAGCAGTACTTC. The chain uses TRBV4-1 and TRBJ2-7; TRBD2 is a possible D gene (7 bases). Germline CDR1 MGHRA, CDR2 YSYEKL. The V and J ends lost 4 bases and 2 bases respectively, with 15 bases between them. The CDR3 contains 15 residues.

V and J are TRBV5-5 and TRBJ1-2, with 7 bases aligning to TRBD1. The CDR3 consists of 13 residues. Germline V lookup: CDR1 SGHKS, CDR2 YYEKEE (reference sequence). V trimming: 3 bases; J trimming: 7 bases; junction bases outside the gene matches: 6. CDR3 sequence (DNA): TGTGCCAGCAGCTCCACAGGGGCTGGTGGCTACACCTTC. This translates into CASSSTGAGGYTF.

The CDR3 reads CASSLLGTRVGGQETQYF. DNA of the CDR3: TGTGCCAGCAGTTTATTGGGTACCCGGGTAGGGGGCCAAGAGACCCAGTACTTC. The chain combines TRBV27 with TRBJ2-5; maybe TRBD1 (6 bases). Germline values: CDR1 MNHEY, CDR2 SMNVEV (reference sequence). Between the trimmed V and J ends, which lost 1 base and 1 base, there was a span of 19 bases. The length of the CDR3 is 18 residues.

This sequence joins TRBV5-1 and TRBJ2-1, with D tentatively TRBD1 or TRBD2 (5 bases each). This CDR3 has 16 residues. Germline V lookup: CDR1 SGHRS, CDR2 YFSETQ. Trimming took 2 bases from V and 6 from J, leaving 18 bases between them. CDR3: CASSLYSSRGSNEQFF. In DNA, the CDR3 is TGCGCCAGCAGCTTATATTCATCCCGGGGCTCCAATGAGCAGTTCTTC.

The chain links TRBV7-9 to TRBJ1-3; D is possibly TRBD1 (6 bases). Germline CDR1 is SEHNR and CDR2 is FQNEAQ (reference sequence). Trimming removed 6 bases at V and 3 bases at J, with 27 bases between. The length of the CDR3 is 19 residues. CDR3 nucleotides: TGTGCCAGCAGGCCGTCCAATCGACGCGGGGGGCGAGGTGGAAACACCATATATTTT. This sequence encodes CASRPSNRRGGRGGNTIYF. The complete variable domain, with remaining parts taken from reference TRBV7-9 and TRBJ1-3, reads DTGVSQNPRHKITKRGQNVTFRCDPISEHNRLYWYRQTLGQGPEFLTYFQNEAQLEKSRLLSDRFSAERPKGSFSTLEIQRTEQGDSAMYLCASRPSNRRGGRGGNTIYFGEGSWLTVV.

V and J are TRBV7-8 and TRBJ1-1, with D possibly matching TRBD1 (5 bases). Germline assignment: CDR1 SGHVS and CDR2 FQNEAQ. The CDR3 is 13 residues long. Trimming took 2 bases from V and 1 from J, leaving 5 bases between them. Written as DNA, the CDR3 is TGTGCCAGCAGCTTAACAGGGAACACTGAAGCTTTCTTT. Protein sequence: CASSLTGNTEAFF.

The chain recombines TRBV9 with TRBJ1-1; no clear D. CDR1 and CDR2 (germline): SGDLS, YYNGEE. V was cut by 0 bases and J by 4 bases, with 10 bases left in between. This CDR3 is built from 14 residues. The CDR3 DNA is TGTGCCAGCAGCGTAGACCTGATGATCACTGAAGCTTTCTTT. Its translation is CASSVDLMITEAFF.

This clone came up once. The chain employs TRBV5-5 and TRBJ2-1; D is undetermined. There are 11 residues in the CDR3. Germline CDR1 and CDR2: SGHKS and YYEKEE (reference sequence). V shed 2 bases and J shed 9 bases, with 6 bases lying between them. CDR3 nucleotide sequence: TGTGCCAGCAGCTTTATAGGTGAGCAGTTCTTC. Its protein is CASSFIGEQFF.

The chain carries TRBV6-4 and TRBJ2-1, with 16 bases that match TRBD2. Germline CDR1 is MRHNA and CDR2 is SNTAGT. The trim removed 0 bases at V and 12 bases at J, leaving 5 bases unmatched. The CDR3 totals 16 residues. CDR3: CASSDSGTSGRALQFF. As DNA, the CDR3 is TGTGCCAGCAGTGACTCTGGGACTAGCGGGAGGGCCTTGCAGTTCTTC.

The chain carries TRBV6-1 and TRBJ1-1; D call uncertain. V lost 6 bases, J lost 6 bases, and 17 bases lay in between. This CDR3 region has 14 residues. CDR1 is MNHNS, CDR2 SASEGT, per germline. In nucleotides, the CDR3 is TGTGCCAGCAGCCGAATCAGGTTACTGGCTGAAGCTTTCTTT. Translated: CASSRIRLLAEAFF.